This T cell receptor (beta chain) was observed in a study of cytomegalovirus exposure and HLA in healthy donors. Whole-study context: A preliminary data release comprised 80 million to 95 million unique TCRs obtained from HLA-typed donors.

Study-level results: For TCR beta chains, V- and J-gene trimming was later linked to a missense DCLRE1C variant. Cytomegalovirus status, reportedly, was diagnosed with high specificity and sensitivity by the classifier. A few chains linked to CMV were shown in vitro to be specific for CMV antigens.

Germline V gene data show CDR1 as SGHAT and CDR2 as FQNNGV. V was cut by 2 bases and J by 5 bases, with 6 bases left in between. The CDR3 is made up of 12 amino acids. The primer mix had 60 Vbeta and 13 Jbeta primers. The table came from immunoSEQ multiplex PCR; TCRdb's copy has only in-frame clones and leaves some out. The sample consists of 110,000 to 150,000 clones, roughly four fifths of them appearing once. This clone was counted a few times. What it binds is not known. The genes are TRBV11-2 and TRBJ2-5; D uncertain. Sequencing was done on a sample of PBMCs. This clonotype originated in a woman aged 60-75 years in good health and CMV-seropositive. The CDR3 region is CASSLLSETQYF. The CDR3, as DNA: TGTGCCAGCAGCTTACTCTCGGAGACCCAGTACTTC.